This passage covers 15 T cell receptor beta chains from one sample sequenced in a study of sequential checkpoint blockade in melanoma. Regarding treatment: randomized to nivolumab then ipilimumab (arm A) or the reverse (arm B). Assay used: immunoSEQ multiplex PCR; TCRdb lists only in-frame clones, some missing. Seen here are about 13,000 clones, more than 70% observed once, and the top ten hold 40% to 60%. Sequencing was performed on CD8+ T cells sorted from blood (inferred from file names), taken from a patient given nivolumab and ipilimumab in sequence. The receptors were gathered from a human patient with melanoma. Some clones in this sample may be carry-over from other donors' samples.

With regard to this clone: This sample also contains other DNA sequences that code for the same CDR3. CDR3 bases: TGCGCCAGTAGTTTCGCCGGGGGTCCTGAGCAGTTCTTC. As protein: CASSFAGGPEQFF. The chain links TRBV4-1 to TRBJ2-1; tentatively, D is TRBD2 (6 bases). The germline gives CDR1 MGHRA, CDR2 YSYEKL. There are 13 residues in the CDR3. Trimming pared 9 bases from V and 9 bases from J, leaving 18 bases between.

The rearrangement joins TRBV5-6 to TRBJ2-1, with D perhaps TRBD2 (6 bases). The V end was cut by 4 bases, the J end by 2 bases, with 13 bases between. The CDR3 covers 15 residues. CDR1 is SGHDT and CDR2 is YYEEEE in the germline V gene. CDR3 DNA: TGTGCCAGCAGCACCGGTAGCGGACCCTACAATGAGCAGTTCTTC. Its translation: CASSTGSGPYNEQFF. The full variable domain, completed using reference TRBV5-6 and TRBJ2-1, is DAGVTQSPTHLIKTRGQQVTLRCSPKSGHDTVSWYQQALGQGPQFIFQYYEEEERQRGNFPDRFSGHQFPNYSSELNVNALLLGDSALYLCASSTGSGPYNEQFFGPGTRLTVL.

The gene calls are TRBV19 and TRBJ1-1; D not resolved. V was shortened by 2 bases and J by 8 bases, with 6 bases between the two germline ends. This CDR3 has 11 amino acids. Germline lookup yields CDR1 LNHDA and CDR2 SQIVND (reference sequence). CDR3 DNA sequence: TGTGCCAGTAGTATAACTTTCGAAGCTTTCTTT. This sequence encodes CASSITFEAFF.

This chain connects TRBV5-4 to TRBJ2-5; possibly TRBD2 for D (6 bases). CDR3 length: 16 residues. Deletions cut 4 bases from V and 2 bases from J, with 18 bases between. CDR1 is SGHNT and CDR2 is YYREEE in the germline V gene (reference sequence). CDR3 region: CASSHWGGREQETQYF. DNA for the CDR3: TGTGCCAGCAGCCATTGGGGAGGACGGGAACAAGAGACCCAGTACTTC.

This clone has a handful of counts. The DNA for the CDR3 is TGTGCCAGCAGCCAACACGGGTACGAGCAGTACTTC. Translating it yields CASSQHGYEQYF. The chain uses TRBV16 and TRBJ2-7; D gene ambiguous. Germline V lookup: CDR1 KGHSY, CDR2 FQNENV. This CDR3 contains 12 residues. V was trimmed by 2 bases and J by 4 bases, leaving 6 bases between them.

The chain has TRBV4-1 and TRBJ1-5; D is unresolved. This CDR3 is 16 amino acids long. CDR1 and CDR2 from the germline V gene are MGHRA and YSYEKL. Deletions cut 0 bases from V and 5 bases from J, with 14 bases between. DNA of the CDR3: TGCGCCAGCAGCCAAGAGATTGGTCCGAGGGATCAGCCCCAGCATTTT. Protein: CASSQEIGPRDQPQHF.

The chain carries TRBV15 and TRBJ1-5, with a tentative D call TRBD1 (6 bases). The CDR3 contains 14 residues. V lost 5 bases, J lost 0 bases, and 8 bases lay in between. CDR1 and CDR2 from the germline V gene are LNHNV and YYDKDF (reference sequence). For the CDR3, the DNA is TGTGCCACCAGCGGACAGTATAGCAATCAGCCCCAGCATTTT. Residues: CATSGQYSNQPQHF.

This clone was found once. The gene calls are TRBV7-8 and TRBJ1-2; the D gene is possibly TRBD1 (5 bases). Trimming cost V 5 bases and J 2 bases, with 9 bases left between them. In germline, CDR1 is SGHVS, CDR2 FQNEAQ. The CDR3 runs 13 residues. This CDR3 reads CASSPRANYGYTF. CDR3 DNA sequence: TGTGCCAGCAGCCCCAGGGCAAACTATGGCTACACCTTC.

This clone came up many times. This chain joins TRBV7-9 and TRBJ1-2; 7 bases align to TRBD1. The germline CDR1 and CDR2 sequences are SEHNR and FQNEAQ (reference sequence). With V trimmed by 5 bases and J by 11 bases, 8 bases remained unmatched. This CDR3 contains 12 residues. In DNA form, the CDR3 reads TGTGCCAGCAGCCCTCCTTCAGGGGGGTACACCTTC. This encodes CASSPPSGGYTF.

The genes are TRBV5-5 and TRBJ1-2; maybe TRBD1 (6 bases). Germline V CDR1 and CDR2: SGHKS, YYEKEE (reference sequence). The CDR3 spans 15 residues. Trimming left V 1 base short and J 4 bases short, with 14 bases between. The CDR3 spells CASSLRGGSLYGYTF. CDR3 nucleotides: TGTGCCAGCAGCTTGAGGGGGGGCTCCCTCTATGGCTACACCTTC. The full variable domain, completed using reference TRBV5-5 and TRBJ1-2, is DAGVTQSPTHLIKTRGQQVTLRCSPISGHKSVSWYQQVLGQGPQFIFQYYEKEERGRGNFPDRFSARQFPNYSSELNVNALLLGDSALYLCASSLRGGSLYGYTFGSGTRLTVV.

The V gene is TRBV29-1, the J gene TRBJ1-1, with 10 bases fitting TRBD1. CDR3 length: 14 residues. The junction had 7 bases not matched to a gene; V was cut back by 6 bases and J by 3 bases. Germline CDR1 is SQVTM and CDR2 is ANQGSEA. CDR3 residues: CSVGTGEADTEAFF. Written as DNA, the CDR3 is TGCAGCGTCGGGACAGGGGAGGCGGACACTGAAGCTTTCTTT.

The rearrangement uses TRBV9 and TRBJ2-7; 9 nucleotides line up with TRBD2. The CDR3 is made up of 14 amino acids. The V segment lost 7 bases and the J segment 6 bases; nucleotides outside the gene matches: 11. The germline V gene encodes CDR1 SGDLS and CDR2 YYNGEE. In DNA, the CDR3 is TGTGCCAGCGGACCTAGCGGGGAACCTTCCGAGCAGTACTTC. Amino acid sequence: CASGPSGEPSEQYF.

The gene calls are TRBV7-9 and TRBJ2-4; D is possibly TRBD1 (5 bases). Trimming stripped 1 base from V and 1 base from J, with 17 bases between. The CDR3 length is 18 residues. Germline loops: CDR1 SEHNR, CDR2 FQNEAQ (reference sequence). The DNA of the CDR3 is TGTGCCAGCAGCTTAGGTTCAAGGGGCTCAAGGGCCAAAAACATTCAGTACTTC. It yields the protein CASSLGSRGSRAKNIQYF.

In regard to this clone: The same CDR3 is also encoded by other DNA sequences in this sample. The chain joins TRBV28 to TRBJ1-5, with a weak D call TRBD1 (6 bases). Trimming cost V 5 bases and J 2 bases, with 10 bases left between them. CDR1 MDHEN and CDR2 SYDVKM come from the germline V gene. CDR3 length: 14 residues. DNA for the CDR3: TGTGCCAGCAGTATAAGACAGGGCAATCAGCCCCAGCATTTT. Its translation is CASSIRQGNQPQHF.

The chain couples TRBV29-1 to TRBJ1-2; D is possibly TRBD1 (6 bases). V lost 0 bases and J 0 bases, leaving 11 bases between the germline ends. This CDR3 comprises 15 residues. The V gene's germline CDR1 is SQVTM and CDR2 ANQGSEA. CDR3 amino acids: CSVEDRTVANYGYTF. Here the CDR3 DNA reads TGCAGCGTTGAAGATCGGACAGTAGCTAACTATGGCTACACCTTC.